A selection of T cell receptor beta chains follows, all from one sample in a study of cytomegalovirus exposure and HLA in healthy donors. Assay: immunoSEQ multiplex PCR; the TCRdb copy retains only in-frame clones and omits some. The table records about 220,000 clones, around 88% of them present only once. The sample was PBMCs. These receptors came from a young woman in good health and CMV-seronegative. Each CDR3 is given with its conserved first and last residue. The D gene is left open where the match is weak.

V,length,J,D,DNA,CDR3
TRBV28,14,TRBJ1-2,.,TGTGCCAGCAGTAGGTGGCAGGGCCTTGGCGGCTACACCTTC,CASSRWQGLGGYTF
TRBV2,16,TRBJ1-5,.,TGTGCCAGCAGTGCCCGGGGAATCAATAGCAATCAGCCCCAGCATTTT,CASSARGINSNQPQHF
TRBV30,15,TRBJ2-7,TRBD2,TGTGCCTGGGCTTCTGGGGCGGGAGGCTCCTACGAGCAGTACTTC,CAWASGAGGSYEQYF
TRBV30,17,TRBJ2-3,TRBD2,TGTGCCTGGAGAGCCCATATATCCAGCGGGAGGGCCGTTACGCAGTATTTT,CAWRAHISSGRAVTQYF
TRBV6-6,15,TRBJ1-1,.,TGTGCCAGCAGTTACGGGCGACAGGATAACACTGAGGCTTTCTTT,CASSYGRQDNTEAFF
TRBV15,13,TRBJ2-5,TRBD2,TGTGCCACCAGCAGACTAGCGGGAGGTGCCCAGTACTTC,CATSRLAGGAQYF
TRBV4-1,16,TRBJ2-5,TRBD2,TGCGCCAGCAGCCATCTAGACACTAGCGGACAAGAGACCCAGTACTTC,CASSHLDTSGQETQYF
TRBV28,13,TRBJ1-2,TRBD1,TGTGCCAGCACCCGAGGAGGGGGCGATGGCTACACCTTC,CASTRGGGDGYTF
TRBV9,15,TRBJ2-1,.,TGTGCCAGCAGCGAACGGGACACCCCCATCAATGAGCAGTTCTTC,CASSERDTPINEQFF
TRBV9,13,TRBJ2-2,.,TGTGCCAGCAGCTCAAACTCCCCCGGGGAGCTGTTTTTT,CASSSNSPGELFF
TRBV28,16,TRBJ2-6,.,TGTGCCAGCACCCGCGCAGGGTCAAGGGGGGCCAACGTCCTGACTTTC,CASTRAGSRGANVLTF
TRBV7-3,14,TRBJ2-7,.,TGTGCCAGCAGCTTAACCCCGGGGAGTTACGAGCAGTACTTC,CASSLTPGSYEQYF
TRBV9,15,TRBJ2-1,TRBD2,TGTGCCAGCAGCGTAGACCTAGCGGGGTACAATGAGCAGTTCTTC,CASSVDLAGYNEQFF